This T cell receptor beta chain was recorded in a study of tissue T cells after allogeneic stem cell transplantation. Produced via immunoSEQ multiplex PCR; TCRdb's table is partial and in-frame only. The data contain about 2,800 clones, 65% of them singletons. CDR1 LGHNA and CDR2 YSLEER come from the germline V gene. The CDR3 totals 13 residues. V was cut by 0 bases and J by 8 bases, with 9 bases left in between. This research-autopsy study prospectively enrolled adult allogeneic hematopoietic cell transplant recipients with steroid-refractory graft-versus-host disease. This specimen consisted of duodenal tissue, obtained at autopsy. The V gene is TRBV4-3, the J gene TRBJ2-3; D gene ambiguous. This sequence was found in a male patient aged 60 or older with steroid-refractory graft-versus-host disease after an allogeneic stem cell transplant. The T cells may partly be graft donor cells. The CDR3 here is CASSQDVAFTQYF. The CDR3 DNA reads TGCGCCAGCAGCCAAGACGTCGCCTTTACGCAGTATTTT.